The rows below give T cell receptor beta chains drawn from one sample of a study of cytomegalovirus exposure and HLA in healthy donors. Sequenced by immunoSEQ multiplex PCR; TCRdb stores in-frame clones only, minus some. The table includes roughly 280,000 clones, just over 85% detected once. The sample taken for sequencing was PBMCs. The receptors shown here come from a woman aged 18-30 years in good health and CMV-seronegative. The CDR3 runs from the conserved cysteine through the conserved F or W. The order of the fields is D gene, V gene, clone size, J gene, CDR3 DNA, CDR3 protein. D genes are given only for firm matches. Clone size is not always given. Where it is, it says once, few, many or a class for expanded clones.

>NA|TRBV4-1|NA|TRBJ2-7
TGCGCCAGCAGCCCCTCTGCCAGCGGTTCCTACGAGCAGTACTTC
CASSPSASGSYEQYF
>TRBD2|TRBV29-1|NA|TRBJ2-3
TGCAGCGTAGCGGGAGAGGATACGCAGTATTTT
CSVAGEDTQYF
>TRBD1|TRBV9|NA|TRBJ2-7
TGTGCCAGCAGCGTTGGACAGGGGGTTTCCTACGAGCAGTACTTC
CASSVGQGVSYEQYF
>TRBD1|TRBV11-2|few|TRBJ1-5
TGTGCCAGCAGCGGACAGGGAAGTTTTCAGCCCCAGCATTTT
CASSGQGSFQPQHF
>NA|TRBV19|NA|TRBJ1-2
TGTGCCAGTAGTATTCAAGGACTATCTAACTATGGCTACACCTTC
CASSIQGLSNYGYTF
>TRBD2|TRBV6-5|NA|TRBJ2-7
TGTGCCAGCAGTTACGGGAGGGTTCGCTCCTACGAGCAGTACTTC
CASSYGRVRSYEQYF
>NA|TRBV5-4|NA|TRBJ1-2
TGTGCCAGCAGCGGGATGGGCAGGGGCTATGGCTACACCTTC
CASSGMGRGYGYTF
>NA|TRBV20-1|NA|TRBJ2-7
TGCAGTGCTAGAGAACTTTACGAGCAGTACTTC
CSARELYEQYF
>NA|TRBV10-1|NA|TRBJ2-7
TGCGCCAGCAGTGAGTCCTGGGGCCTGTCCTACGAGCAGTACTTC
CASSESWGLSYEQYF
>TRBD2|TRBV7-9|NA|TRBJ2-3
TGTGCCAGCAGCCTAGCGAACCGGGGGGGCGAGGATACGCAGTATTTT
CASSLANRGGEDTQYF
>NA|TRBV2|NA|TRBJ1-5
TGTGCCAGCAGTAAATATCCAGGTCTCGGTAGCAATCAGCCCCAGCATTTT
CASSKYPGLGSNQPQHF
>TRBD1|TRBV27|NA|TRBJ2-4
TGTGCCAGCAGTGCTCCCGGGACAGGAAACATTCAGTACTTC
CASSAPGTGNIQYF
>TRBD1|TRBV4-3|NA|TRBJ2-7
TGCGCCAGCAGCGAAGGGACAGCGTTCGAGCAGTACTTC
CASSEGTAFEQYF
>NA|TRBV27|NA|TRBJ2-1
TGTGCCAGCAGTTTAACTAGCTTAGGCAATGAGCAGTTCTTC
CASSLTSLGNEQFF